The 3 T cell receptor beta chains reported below all come from one sample, sequenced in a study of T cells in Graves' hyperthyroidism and ophthalmopathy. The TCR beta CDR3 regions underwent amplification using RNA transcripts as the source. First-round RT-PCR with HTBI primers amplified the TCR CDR3 region. TCRdb used MiXCR to reprocess the multiplex PCR reads, holding one entry per CDR3 protein. This repertoire shows roughly 570,000 distinct CDR3 sequences, 46% found once; its top ten account for roughly 8.2%. Sequencing was carried out using peripheral blood or thyroid tissue (not recorded which). The receptors were gathered from a woman younger than 35 with Graves' hyperthyroidism.

This clonotype was seen repeatedly, ten times or more. The CDR3 DNA reads TGTGCCAGCAGTTTGAGGGGAATTGAGCCCCAGCATTTT. It translates to CASSLRGIEPQHF. The genes are TRBV12-3 or TRBV12-4 and TRBJ1-5, with D maybe TRBD1 (5 bases). V lost 3 bases and J lost 8, with 11 bases in between. The CDR3 covers 13 residues.

The chain employs TRBV6-2 or TRBV6-3 and TRBJ1-5; D remains unclear. V was clipped by 1 base and J by 0 bases, with 4 bases between them. CDR1 and CDR2 (germline): MNHEY, SVGEGT. CDR3 length equals 14 residues. The CDR3 here is CASSYFYSNQPQHF. The CDR3 DNA follows: TGTGCCAGCAGTTACTTCTATAGCAATCAGCCCCAGCATTTT.

The chain employs TRBV7-7 and TRBJ2-5; D is unclear. The ends were cut back, 8 bases at V and 7 bases at J, with 17 bases in the middle. This CDR3 comprises 13 residues. Looked up from germline, CDR1 is SSHAT and CDR2 is FNYEAQ (reference sequence). The DNA for the CDR3 is TGTGCCAGCTCAACCTCCTCGACCGCGACCCAGTACTTC. Amino acids: CASSTSSTATQYF.